This passage covers 8 T cell receptor beta chains from one sample sequenced in a study of cytomegalovirus exposure and HLA in healthy donors. TCRdb keeps only in-frame clones here, not all; method: immunoSEQ multiplex PCR. The data hold roughly 71,000 clones, with around 94% observed a single time. Sequencing was carried out using PBMCs. Every receptor here comes from a woman between 18 and 29 years old in good health and CMV-seronegative.

CDR3 region: CASSFPKQPNTEAFF. The CDR3, as DNA: TGCGCCAGCAGCTTTCCTAAGCAACCGAACACTGAAGCTTTCTTT. The rearrangement uses TRBV5-1 and TRBJ1-1; no clear D gene. The CDR3 totals 15 residues. The germline gives CDR1 SGHRS, CDR2 YFSETQ. Deletions cut 2 bases from V and 1 base from J, with 12 bases between.

The chain joins TRBV28 to TRBJ2-7; possible D gene TRBD2, 5 bases. Germline CDR1 MDHEN, CDR2 SYDVKM. The CDR3 is 14 amino acids. Trimming left V 7 bases short and J 0 bases short, with 13 bases between. The CDR3 DNA follows: TGTGCCAGCACTTCGTACCGGGGCTCCTACGAGCAGTACTTC. Translated, it gives CASTSYRGSYEQYF.

The chain carries TRBV5-1 and TRBJ1-1; perhaps TRBD1 as D (5 bases). CDR3 length: 14 residues. Germline CDR1 SGHRS, CDR2 YFSETQ. Trimming shortened V by 5 bases and J by 3 bases, and 14 bases separated the two germline ends. The CDR3 bases are TGCGCCAGCAGAACAGGAGCCCGTGACACTGAAGCTTTCTTT. Translation: CASRTGARDTEAFF.

The chain recombines TRBV9 with TRBJ2-1; no firm D call. CDR1 and CDR2 (germline): SGDLS, YYNGEE. V dropped 2 bases and J dropped 9 bases, with 12 bases sitting between them. The CDR3 consists of 13 residues. CDR3 region: CASSVEVTGEQFF. DNA for the CDR3: TGTGCCAGCAGCGTTGAGGTAACGGGTGAGCAGTTCTTC.

The chain combines TRBV28 with TRBJ2-3; TRBD1 is a possible D gene (6 bases). Trimming shortened V by 6 bases and J by 2 bases, and 15 bases separated the two germline ends. Per germline, CDR1 MDHEN and CDR2 SYDVKM. This CDR3 has 15 residues. CDR3 in DNA: TGTGCCAGCAGGACCCAGACAGGTTTCACAGATACGCAGTATTTT. It specifies CASRTQTGFTDTQYF.

The chain is built from TRBV11-2 and TRBJ1-1; maybe TRBD1 (6 bases). V was cut by 4 bases and J by 10 bases, with 19 bases left in between. This CDR3 has 14 amino acids. The germline V gene encodes CDR1 SGHAT and CDR2 FQNNGV. CDR3 nucleotides: TGTGCCAGCAGCTACTTCCCGGGACATTCAGGAGCTTTCTTT. Translated, it gives CASSYFPGHSGAFF.

The chain is built from TRBV10-3 and TRBJ1-4, with TRBD1 as a possible D gene (5 bases). Trimming pared 5 bases from V and 6 bases from J, leaving 10 bases between. CDR3 length: 13 amino acids. Germline V gives CDR1 ENHRY, CDR2 SYGVKD. CDR3 loop: CAISKGRDEKLFF. The CDR3 DNA reads TGTGCCATCAGTAAGGGGAGGGATGAAAAACTGTTTTTT.

The CDR3: CASSFPLVGGQWSNQPQHF. CDR3 coding DNA: TGTGCCAGCAGTTTCCCCCTCGTGGGGGGGCAGTGGAGCAATCAGCCCCAGCATTTT. The rearrangement links TRBV28 to TRBJ1-5, with a weak D call TRBD1 (6 bases). The CDR3 spans 19 residues. Trimming took 3 bases from V and 1 from J, leaving 22 bases between them. Per germline, CDR1 MDHEN and CDR2 SYDVKM.